Listed here are 23 T cell receptor beta chains from one sample, sequenced in a study of T cells after yellow fever vaccination. TCRdb reprocessed the 5' RACE reads via MiXCR and lists one record per CDR3 protein. The sample consists of approximately 32,000 distinct CDR3 sequences, about 10% of them appearing once. The sequencing used PBMCs, either bulk or a sorted T-cell subset (CD4+, CD8+, memory, or dextramer-sorted; not recorded which), collected around 14 days after the first yellow fever vaccination. The receptors come from a man younger than 35 who received the YFV17D yellow fever vaccine.

This clonotype was picked up many times. The chain carries TRBV6-1 and TRBJ2-7; D not resolved. V lost 1 base and J 3 bases, leaving 7 bases between the germline ends. This CDR3 spans 13 amino acids. CDR1 is MNHNS, CDR2 SASEGT, per germline. In DNA, the CDR3 is TGTGCCAGCAGTGAAGGAGACCTCTACGAGCAGTACTTC. Translating gives CASSEGDLYEQYF.

Many counts were recorded for this clonotype. The V and J genes are TRBV7-2 and TRBJ2-3, with D perhaps matching TRBD2 (7 bases). CDR3 length equals 14 residues. Germline-derived CDR1 and CDR2 are SGHTA and FQGNSA. V dropped 7 bases and J dropped 3 bases, with 14 bases sitting between them. CDR3 DNA: TGTGCCAGCAAAACGGGGGGCTCGACAGATACGCAGTATTTT. Amino acid sequence: CASKTGGSTDTQYF.

This clonotype was observed at least ten times. The CDR3 region has the DNA TGTGCCAGCAGTTCAAGGGGCACAGATACGCAGTATTTT. This codes for CASSSRGTDTQYF. This rearrangement joins TRBV12-3 or TRBV12-4 to TRBJ2-3; D is undetermined. Between the trimmed V and J ends, which lost 4 bases and 1 base, there was a span of 6 bases. This CDR3 is built from 13 residues.

This clonotype has ten or more counts. This sequence joins TRBV6-2 or TRBV6-3 and TRBJ2-2; TRBD2 aligns across 7 bases. The V and J ends lost 1 base and 4 bases, in that order; junction bases with no gene match: 12. The CDR3 is 18 residues long. Germline-derived CDR1 and CDR2 are MNHEY and SVGEGT. DNA of the CDR3: TGTGCCAGCAGTTACTTCCTAGGGGAGGGTAAAGGCACCGGGGAGCTGTTTTTT. The encoded protein is CASSYFLGEGKGTGELFF.

On this clonotype itself: With a much larger clone just one base away, this may be a read error. The chain combines TRBV4-2 with TRBJ2-3; D may be TRBD1 or TRBD2 (6 bases each). The length of the CDR3 is 16 residues. CDR1 LGHNA and CDR2 YNFKEQ come from the germline V gene. Trimming removed 0 bases from V and 4 bases from J, with 14 bases in between. The CDR3: CASSQDIWGASDTQYF. In DNA, the CDR3 is TGTGCCAGCAGCCAAGATATCTGGGGGGCTTCAGATACGCAGTATTTT.

This clonotype was counted ten times or more. The chain joins TRBV6-5 to TRBJ2-3; tentative D call: TRBD1 (6 bases). V was pared by 2 bases and J by 5 bases, with 14 bases between. The CDR3 is 15 amino acids. Germline assignment: CDR1 MNHEY and CDR2 SVGAGI. The CDR3 nucleotides read TGTGCCAGCAGTTACAGTGGGGGCAGGGGAGATACGCAGTATTTT. It yields the protein CASSYSGGRGDTQYF.

At least ten counts were recorded for this clonotype. The rearrangement links TRBV7-2 to TRBJ1-1; TRBD1 is a possible D gene (5 bases). Germline V CDR1 and CDR2: SGHTA, FQGNSA. The CDR3 sequence is 13 residues long. Trimming pared 8 bases from V and 1 base from J, leaving 11 bases between. The CDR3 reads CASRQTPNTEAFF. CDR3 nucleotide sequence: TGTGCCAGCCGACAGACCCCGAACACTGAAGCTTTCTTT.

This clonotype occurred many times. The rearrangement uses TRBV5-1 and TRBJ2-1; possible D gene TRBD2, 5 bases. Germline V lookup: CDR1 SGHRS, CDR2 YFSETQ. The CDR3 contains 16 residues. V dropped 1 base and J dropped 10 bases, with 21 bases sitting between them. The CDR3 is CASSLSVGLWSGEQFF. CDR3 nucleotide sequence: TGCGCCAGCAGCTTGTCGGTGGGCCTCTGGAGCGGAGAGCAGTTCTTC.

This clonotype was counted ten times or more. The V gene is TRBV3-1, the J gene TRBJ2-7; 7 nucleotides line up with TRBD2. The CDR3 sequence is 16 residues long. Germline CDR1 is LGHDT and CDR2 is YNNKEL (reference sequence). Unmatched junction bases numbered 10, after V lost 5 bases and J lost 0 bases. This chain's CDR3 is CASSSGGTTPSYEQYF. CDR3 nucleotide sequence: TGTGCCAGCAGCTCAGGTGGGACTACCCCCTCCTACGAGCAGTACTTC.

This clonotype has at least ten counts. The V and J genes are TRBV5-1 and TRBJ1-1, with D possibly matching TRBD1 (5 bases). Germline CDR1 reads SGHRS; CDR2 reads YFSETQ. Trimming stripped 4 bases from V and 3 bases from J, with 10 bases between. This CDR3 region has 13 residues. The CDR3 is CASSPGLDTEAFF. The CDR3 DNA follows: TGCGCCAGCAGCCCAGGGCTGGACACTGAAGCTTTCTTT.

In this sample, this clonotype turned up many times. V and J are TRBV5-1 and TRBJ1-2; D is perhaps TRBD1 (5 bases). The V end lost 1 base, the J end lost 4 bases, and 8 bases lay between the germline ends. The CDR3 runs to 13 residues. Germline-derived CDR1 and CDR2 are SGHRS and YFSETQ. CDR3 in amino acids: CASSLTTGYGYTF. Written as DNA, the CDR3 is TGCGCCAGCAGCTTGACCACAGGCTATGGCTACACCTTC.

This clonotype was counted at least ten times. The rearrangement joins TRBV20-1 to TRBJ2-5; maybe TRBD1 (6 bases). The CDR3 runs to 15 residues. Germline CDR1 and CDR2: DFQATT and SNEGSKA (reference sequence). Trimming took 0 bases from V and 8 from J, leaving 19 bases between them. The CDR3 coding sequence is TGCAGTGCTAGAGATTTTGCGCGGGTTGGGGGCACCCAGTACTTC. Its translation is CSARDFARVGGTQYF.

This clonotype was seen at least ten times. This chain connects TRBV7-6 to TRBJ1-2, with D hard to call. The V gene's germline CDR1 is SGHVS and CDR2 FNYEAQ. Trimming pared 0 bases from V and 4 bases from J, leaving 12 bases between. The length of the CDR3 is 15 residues. The CDR3 region is CASSLAQNGLYGYTF. The DNA of the CDR3 is TGTGCCAGCAGCTTAGCGCAGAACGGACTCTATGGCTACACCTTC.

This clonotype has at least ten counts. CDR3 nucleotide sequence: TGTGCCAGCAGCTTATTCCGGGACAGGGGACGTGGGCCCCTCCACTTT. This sequence encodes CASSLFRDRGRGPLHF. The chain employs TRBV7-8 and TRBJ1-6, with 10 positions matching TRBD1. V lost 2 bases to trimming and J lost 13 bases; unmatched junction nucleotides: 11. The CDR3 consists of 16 residues. Germline assignment: CDR1 SGHVS and CDR2 FQNEAQ.

This clonotype was found once. The rearrangement uses TRBV6-2 or TRBV6-3 and TRBJ2-6; D possibly corresponds to TRBD2 (5 bases). CDR1 is MNHEY and CDR2 is SVGEGT in the germline V gene. Deletions cut 2 bases from V and 0 bases from J, with 14 bases between. The CDR3 length is 18 residues. The chain's CDR3 is CASSYTRFLLSGANVLTF. For the CDR3, the DNA is TGTGCCAGCAGTTACACTAGGTTCCTCCTCTCTGGGGCCAACGTCCTGACTTTC.

This clonotype has a handful of counts. The chain combines TRBV9 with TRBJ1-6; D may be TRBD1 (5 bases). The CDR3 sequence is 16 residues long. Germline V gives CDR1 SGDLS, CDR2 YYNGEE. Trimming removed 0 bases from V and 3 bases from J, with 10 bases in between. CDR3 protein: CASSVDGRVYNSPLHF. In nucleotides, the CDR3 is TGTGCCAGCAGCGTAGATGGCAGGGTCTATAATTCACCCCTCCACTTT.

This clonotype was detected only once. Since a much larger clone is just one base distant, this may be a read error. The chain is built from TRBV25-1 and TRBJ2-5, with D perhaps TRBD1 (8 bases). Trimming took off 4 bases at V and 3 bases at J, with 21 bases between the two ends. The CDR3 length is 17 residues. In germline, CDR1 is MGHDK, CDR2 SYGVNS. The CDR3 loop is CASSGSGTGRHEETQYF. The CDR3 coding sequence is TGTGCCAGCAGTGGAAGCGGGACAGGAAGACACGAAGAGACCCAGTACTTC.

As for this clonotype: This may be a read error: a much more frequent sequence differs by one nucleotide. The rearrangement uses TRBV20-1 and TRBJ2-5; the D is unclear. V was shortened by 0 bases and J by 5 bases, with 16 bases between the two germline ends. Germline-derived CDR1 and CDR2 are DFQATT and SNEGSKA (reference sequence). The CDR3 has 15 amino acids. This chain's CDR3 is CSARDIGRGVETQYF. CDR3 DNA sequence: TGCAGTGCTAGAGATATTGGGCGTGGCGTGGAGACCCAGTACTTC.

This clonotype was detected many times. The rearrangement links TRBV2 to TRBJ1-5; tentative D call: TRBD1 (6 bases). The CDR3 is 15 amino acids. In germline, CDR1 is SNHLY, CDR2 FYNNEI. Deletions cut 6 bases from V and 4 bases from J, with 16 bases between. The CDR3 DNA reads TGTGCCAGCAGCTATCGACAGGTTCGGAATCAGCCCCAGCATTTT. It yields the protein CASSYRQVRNQPQHF.

Comments on this clonotype: A much larger clone lies a single base off, so this may be a read error. CDR3 in amino acids: CASKQSSGWAFKDEQFF. DNA for the CDR3: TGTGCCAGCAAACAATCTAGCGGGTGGGCATTTAAGGATGAGCAGTTCTTC. The rearrangement links TRBV7-2 to TRBJ2-1; 8 bases agree with TRBD2. This CDR3 is built from 17 residues. Germline CDR1 SGHTA, CDR2 FQGNSA. V lost 7 bases to trimming and J lost 8 bases; unmatched junction nucleotides: 19. Combining the CDR3 with reference TRBV7-2 and TRBJ2-1 gives the whole variable domain GAGVSQSPSNKVTEKGKDVELRCDPISGHTALYWYRQSLGQGLEFLIYFQGNSAPDKSGLPSDRFSAERTGGSVSTLTIQRTQQEDSAVYLCASKQSSGWAFKDEQFFGPGTRLTVL.

This chain joins TRBV19 and TRBJ1-1; D unresolved. The CDR3 runs 8 residues. Between the trimmed V and J ends, which lost 4 bases and 9 bases, there was a span of 0 bases. Germline CDR1 is LNHDA and CDR2 is SQIVND (reference sequence). CDR3 protein: CASSKAFF. The CDR3 DNA sequence: TGTGCCAGTAGTAAAGCTTTCTTT. The complete variable domain, with remaining parts taken from reference TRBV19 and TRBJ1-1, reads DGGITQSPKYLFRKEGQNVTLSCEQNLNHDAMYWYRQDPGQGLRLIYYSQIVNDFQKGDIAEGYSVSREKKESFPLTVTSAQKNPTAFYLCASSKAFFGQGTRLTVV.

In this sample, this clonotype turned up many times. The V gene is TRBV20-1, the J gene TRBJ2-1, with a possible D match to TRBD2 (5 bases). Germline lookup yields CDR1 DFQATT and CDR2 SNEGSKA (reference sequence). CDR3 length: 13 residues. Trimming removed 5 bases at V and 2 bases at J, with 10 bases between. The CDR3 reads CSASGVPYNEQFF. CDR3 in DNA: TGCAGTGCTTCCGGGGTTCCCTACAATGAGCAGTTCTTC.

By its share, this clonotype is medium-sized (0.01 to 0.1%). The chain links TRBV12-3 or TRBV12-4 to TRBJ2-2; possible D gene TRBD1, 5 bases. The germline V and J ends were trimmed by 5 bases and 1 base, with 5 bases remaining between them. CDR3 size: 13 residues. The CDR3 loop is CASSTGNTGELFF. The CDR3 DNA follows: TGTGCCAGCAGTACAGGGAACACCGGGGAGCTGTTTTTT.